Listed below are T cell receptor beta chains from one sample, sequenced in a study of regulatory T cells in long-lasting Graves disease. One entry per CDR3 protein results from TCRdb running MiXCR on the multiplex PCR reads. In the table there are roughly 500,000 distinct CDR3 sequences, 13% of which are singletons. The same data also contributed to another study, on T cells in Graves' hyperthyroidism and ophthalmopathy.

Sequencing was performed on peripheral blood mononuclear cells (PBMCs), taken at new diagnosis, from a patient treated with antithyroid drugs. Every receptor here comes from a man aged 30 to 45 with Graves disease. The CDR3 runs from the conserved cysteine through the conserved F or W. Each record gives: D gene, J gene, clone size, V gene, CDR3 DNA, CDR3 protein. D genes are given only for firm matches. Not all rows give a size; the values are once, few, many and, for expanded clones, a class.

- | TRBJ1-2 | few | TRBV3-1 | TGTGCCAGCAGCCAAGATCTCCTCTTGGGCGGCTACACCTTC | CASSQDLLLGGYTF
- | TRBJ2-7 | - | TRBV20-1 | TGCAGTGCTAAGCTAGACAGCTACGAGCAGTACTTC | CSAKLDSYEQYF
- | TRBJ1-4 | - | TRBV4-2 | TGTGCCAGCAGCCCTGGGGAGGGCCCAACTAATGAAAAACTGTTTTTT | CASSPGEGPTNEKLFF
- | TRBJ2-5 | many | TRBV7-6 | TGTGCCAGCAGCTTGGGGGAAAAAGAGACCCAGTACTTC | CASSLGEKETQYF
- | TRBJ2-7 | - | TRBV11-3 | TGTGCCAGCAGCTTAGTCTCGGCCAGGGCGACGTCCTACGAGCAGTACTTC | CASSLVSARATSYEQYF
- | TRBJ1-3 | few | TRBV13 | TGTGCCAGCAGCAGTGAAGGGGCTGGAAACACCATATATTTT | CASSSEGAGNTIYF
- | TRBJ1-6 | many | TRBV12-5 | TGTGCTAGTGCCCACAGGGATTTTCTCCACTTT | CASAHRDFLHF
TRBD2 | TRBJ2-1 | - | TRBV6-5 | TGTGCCAGCAGTTACCCTAACCGCGTGGCGGGAGGGTACAATGAGCAGTTCTTC | CASSYPNRVAGGYNEQFF
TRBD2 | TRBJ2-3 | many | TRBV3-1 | TGTGCCAGCAGCCAGACCGGGACTAGTCGCTCAGATACGCAGTATTTT | CASSQTGTSRSDTQYF
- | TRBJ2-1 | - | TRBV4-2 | TGTGCCAGCAGCCAAGTTACTGATTACAATGAGCAGTCCTTC | CASSQVTDYNEQSF
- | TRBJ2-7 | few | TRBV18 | TGTGCCAGCTCACCGATTCTAGGGCCCTACGAGCAGTACTTC | CASSPILGPYEQYF
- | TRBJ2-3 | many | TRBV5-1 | TGCGCCAGCAGCTTGGCCGAAAGAGATACGCAGTATTTT | CASSLAERDTQYF
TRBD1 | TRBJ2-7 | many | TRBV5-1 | TGCGCCAGCAGCTTGGATACAGGGGGCGTTGGTGAGCAGTACTTC | CASSLDTGGVGEQYF
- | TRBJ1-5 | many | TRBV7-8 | TGTGCCAGCAGCTTTCAGGGTCCCCAGCCCCAGCATTTT | CASSFQGPQPQHF
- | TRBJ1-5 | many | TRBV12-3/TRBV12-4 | TGTGCCAGCAGCTTAGATCGGGGCCGTCAGCCCCAGCATTTT | CASSLDRGRQPQHF
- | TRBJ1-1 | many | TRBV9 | TGTGCCAGCAGCACGACGACGCAACGAACTGCTGAAGCTTTCTTT | CASSTTTQRTAEAFF
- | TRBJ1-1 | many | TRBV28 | TGTGCCAGCAGTTTAAGGGGACTTCAGGCTTTCTTT | CASSLRGLQAFF
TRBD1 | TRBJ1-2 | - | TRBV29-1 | TGCAGCGCTGAGGAAAGGGGGCAGGGGATAATCGGCTACACCTTC | CSAEERGQGIIGYTF
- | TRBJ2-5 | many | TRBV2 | TGTGCCAGCAGTGAAGCTCGAGGTTCCGAGACCCAGTACTTC | CASSEARGSETQYF
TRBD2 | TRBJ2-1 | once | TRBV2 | TGTGCCAGCGCTACCGCTAGCGGGACCTACAATGAGCAGTTCTTC | CASATASGTYNEQFF
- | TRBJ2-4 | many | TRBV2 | TGTGCCAGCAGGGACCGGAGAGGGATGGACATTCAGTACTTC | CASRDRRGMDIQYF
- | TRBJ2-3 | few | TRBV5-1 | TGCGCCAGCAGCGAACCGGGACTTCATCTCGATACGCAGTATTTT | CASSEPGLHLDTQYF
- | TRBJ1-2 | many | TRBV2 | TGTGCCAGTCCAACAGGGCTGGTAGGCTACACCTTC | CASPTGLVGYTF
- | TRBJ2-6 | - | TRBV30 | TGTGCCTGGAGTGGGCTTAGCTCTGGGGCCAACGTCCTGACTTTC | CAWSGLSSGANVLTF
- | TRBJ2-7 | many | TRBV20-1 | TGCAGTGCTTTCTCGGGACGCCGGGCCGAGCAGTACTTC | CSAFSGRRAEQYF
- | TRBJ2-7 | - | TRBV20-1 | TGCAGTGCTAGAGATCAGGACAGACCAGGGGACGAGCAGTACTTC | CSARDQDRPGDEQYF
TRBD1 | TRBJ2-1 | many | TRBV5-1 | TGCGCCAGCAGCAGGACAGGAAACAATGAGCAGTTCTTC | CASSRTGNNEQFF
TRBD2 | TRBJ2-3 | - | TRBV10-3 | TGTGCCATCGGAGCCCCCCTAGCGGGAGATACAGATACGCAGTATTTT | CAIGAPLAGDTDTQYF
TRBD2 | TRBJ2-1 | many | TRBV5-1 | TGCGCCAGCAGCTTAAGCGGGATTGTCTACAATGAGCAGTTCTTC | CASSLSGIVYNEQFF
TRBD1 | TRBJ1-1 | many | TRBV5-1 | TGCGCCAGCACCCTCGGGACAGGTAACACTGAAGCTTTCTTT | CASTLGTGNTEAFF
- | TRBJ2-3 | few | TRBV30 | TGTGCCTGGAGTGTAGAACCAGGGGCAGATACGCAGTATTTT | CAWSVEPGADTQYF
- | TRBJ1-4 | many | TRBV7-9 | TGTGCCAGCAGCGGCCAGGGGAACGAAAAACTGTTTTTT | CASSGQGNEKLFF
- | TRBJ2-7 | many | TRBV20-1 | TGCAGTGCTAGACGAAGCGGGCCAGTCTACGAGCAGTACTTC | CSARRSGPVYEQYF
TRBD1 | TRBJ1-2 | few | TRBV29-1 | TGCAGCGCCAAAACAGGGGGCAACTATGGCTACACCTTC | CSAKTGGNYGYTF
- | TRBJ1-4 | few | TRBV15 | TGTGCCACCAGCAGAGATCCTCCCCGGGGCCGGGGGGAAAAACTGTTTTTT | CATSRDPPRGRGEKLFF
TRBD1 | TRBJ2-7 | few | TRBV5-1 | TGCGCCAGCAGCAACCCCTCCGGGACAGGATACGAGCAGTACTTC | CASSNPSGTGYEQYF
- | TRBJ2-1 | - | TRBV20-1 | TGCAGTGCTAGACTCCCGGGCCTCCAGTTTGAGCAGTTCTTC | CSARLPGLQFEQFF
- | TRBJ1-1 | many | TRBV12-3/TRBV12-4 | TGTGCCAGCAGACACAGACAGCACATGAACACTGAAGCTTTCTTT | CASRHRQHMNTEAFF
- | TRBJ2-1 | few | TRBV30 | TGTGCCCTTCAGCCGGGACTCTCCAATGAGCAGTTCTTC | CALQPGLSNEQFF
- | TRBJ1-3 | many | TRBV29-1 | TGCAGCGTTGATGAAGGGGCACAGGGATCTGGAAACACCATATATTTT | CSVDEGAQGSGNTIYF
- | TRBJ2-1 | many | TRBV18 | TGTGCCAGCTCACCCTTGACAGAACTCAATGAGCAGTTCTTC | CASSPLTELNEQFF
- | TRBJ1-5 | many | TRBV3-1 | TGTGCCAGCAGCCAGGGTCGTATCCAGCATTTT | CASSQGRIQHF
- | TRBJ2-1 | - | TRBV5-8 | TGTGCCAGCAGCCATGAGCTGGGTAATGAGCAGTTCTTC | CASSHELGNEQFF
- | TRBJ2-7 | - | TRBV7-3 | TGTGCCAGCAGCTTTCTAGGGGGATCGGGGGAAACAGTCGGGACTTCTCGCGCACAGTACTTC | CASSFLGGSGETVGTSRAQYF
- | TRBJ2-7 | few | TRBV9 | TGTGCCAGCAGCGATAGAACTTGGACCTACGAGCAGTACTTC | CASSDRTWTYEQYF
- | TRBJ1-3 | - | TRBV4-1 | TGCGCCAGCAGCCAAGGTGAACAGGGCGTTTCTGGAAACACCATATATTTT | CASSQGEQGVSGNTIYF
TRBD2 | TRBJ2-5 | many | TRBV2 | TGTGCCAGCAGTGTTCTTAGCGGGGTTCAAGAGACCCAGTACTTC | CASSVLSGVQETQYF
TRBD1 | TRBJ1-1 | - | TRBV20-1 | TGCAGTGCTAGAGATCTCCAGGGGGCGCATCCGGTCACTGAAGCTTTCTTT | CSARDLQGAHPVTEAFF
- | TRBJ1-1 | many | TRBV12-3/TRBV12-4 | TGTGCCAGCAGTCCCAGTTCTCGAGCTTTCTTT | CASSPSSRAFF
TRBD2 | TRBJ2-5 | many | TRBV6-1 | TGTGCCAGCAGTGACACCCGGGGGGAGCAAGAGACCCAGTACTTC | CASSDTRGEQETQYF
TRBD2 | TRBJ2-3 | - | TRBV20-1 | TGCAGTGCTAGAGGGACTAGCCAGGGAACAGATACGCAGTATTTT | CSARGTSQGTDTQYF
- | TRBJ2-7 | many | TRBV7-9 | TGTGCCAGCAGCTTATGGGGGCTAGCGGCCTCCTACGAGCAGTACTTC | CASSLWGLAASYEQYF